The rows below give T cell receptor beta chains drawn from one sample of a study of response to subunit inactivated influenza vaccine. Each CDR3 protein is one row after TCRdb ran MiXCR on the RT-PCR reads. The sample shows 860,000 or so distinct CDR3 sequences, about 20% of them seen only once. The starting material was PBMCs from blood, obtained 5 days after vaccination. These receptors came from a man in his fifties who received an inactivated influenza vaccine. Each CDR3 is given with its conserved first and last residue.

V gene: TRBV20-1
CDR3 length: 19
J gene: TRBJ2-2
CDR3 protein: CSASSLLAGGLANTGELFF

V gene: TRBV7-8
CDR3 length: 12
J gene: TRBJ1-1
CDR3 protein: CASSLTRRTAVF

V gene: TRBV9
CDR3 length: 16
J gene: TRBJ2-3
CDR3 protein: CASSLSGSGSIDTQYF

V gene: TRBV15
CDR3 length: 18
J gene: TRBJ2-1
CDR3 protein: CATSRDPYFRDFDNEQFF

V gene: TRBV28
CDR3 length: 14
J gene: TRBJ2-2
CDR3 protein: CASRLAGFTGELFF

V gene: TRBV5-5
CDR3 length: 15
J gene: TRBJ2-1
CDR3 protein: CASSLETSSYNEQFF

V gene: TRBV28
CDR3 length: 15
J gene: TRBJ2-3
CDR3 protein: CASSQPGLGTDTQYF

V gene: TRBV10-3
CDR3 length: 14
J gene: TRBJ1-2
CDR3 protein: CAISQEGTVYGYTF

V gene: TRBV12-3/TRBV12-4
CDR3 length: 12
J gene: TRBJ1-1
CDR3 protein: CASSRVRAEAFF

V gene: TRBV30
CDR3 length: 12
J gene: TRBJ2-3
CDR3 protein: CAWRLAGTTQYF

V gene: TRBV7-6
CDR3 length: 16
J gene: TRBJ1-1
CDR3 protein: CASSQSRDSLNTEAFF

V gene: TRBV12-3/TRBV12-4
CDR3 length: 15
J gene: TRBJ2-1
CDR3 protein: CASSTPGQGDNEQFF

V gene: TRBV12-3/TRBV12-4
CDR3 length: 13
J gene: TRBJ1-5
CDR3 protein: CASSFVSQQPQHF

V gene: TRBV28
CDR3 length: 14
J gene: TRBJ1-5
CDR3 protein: CASSRDRELQPQHF

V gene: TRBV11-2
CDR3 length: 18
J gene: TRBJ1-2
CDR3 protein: CASSARPGQGTSFYGYTF

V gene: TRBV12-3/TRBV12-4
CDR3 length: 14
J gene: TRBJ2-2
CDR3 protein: CATSRTGVTGELFF

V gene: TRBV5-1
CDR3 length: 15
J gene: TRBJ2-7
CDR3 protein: CASSSGTGGGYEQYF

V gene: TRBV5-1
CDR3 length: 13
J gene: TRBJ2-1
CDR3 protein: CASSLQQGYEQFF

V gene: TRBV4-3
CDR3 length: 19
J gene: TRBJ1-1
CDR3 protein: CASSQKGQGWYRENTEAFF

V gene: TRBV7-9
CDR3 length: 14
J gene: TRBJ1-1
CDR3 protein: CASSHPLMNTEAFF

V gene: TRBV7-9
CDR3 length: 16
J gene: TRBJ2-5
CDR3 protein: CASSLPPTGVGETQYF

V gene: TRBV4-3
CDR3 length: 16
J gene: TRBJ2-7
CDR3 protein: CASSRTLGENAYEQYF

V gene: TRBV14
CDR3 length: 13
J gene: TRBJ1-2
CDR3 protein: CASSPQTGYGYTF

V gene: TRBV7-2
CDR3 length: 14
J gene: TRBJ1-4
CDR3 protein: CASSPRQQNEKLFF

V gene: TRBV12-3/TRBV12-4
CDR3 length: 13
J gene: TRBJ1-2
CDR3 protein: CASSLARGYGYTF

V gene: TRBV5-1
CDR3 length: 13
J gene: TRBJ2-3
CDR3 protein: CASKSDLTDTQYF

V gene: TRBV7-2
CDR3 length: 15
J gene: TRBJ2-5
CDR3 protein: CASSLTPWDGETQYF

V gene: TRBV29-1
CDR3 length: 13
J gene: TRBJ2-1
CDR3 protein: CSSGQKPYNEQFF

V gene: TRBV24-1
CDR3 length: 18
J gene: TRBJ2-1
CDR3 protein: CATSDPRLAGGQWGEQFF

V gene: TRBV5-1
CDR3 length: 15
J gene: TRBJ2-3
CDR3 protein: CASRPDSTSTDTQYF

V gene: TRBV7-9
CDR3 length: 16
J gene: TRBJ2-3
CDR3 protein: CASSPGQGAGADTQYF

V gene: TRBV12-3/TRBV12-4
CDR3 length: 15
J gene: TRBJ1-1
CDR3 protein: CASSLLGRADTEAFF

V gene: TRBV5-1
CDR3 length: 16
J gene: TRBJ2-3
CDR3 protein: CASSPLLQGAADTQYF